Each of the 20 T cell receptor beta chains below was sequenced from the same sample in a study of neurological immune-mediated disorders. The time point denotes: technical triplicate 2. TCRdb reprocessed the 5' RACE reads with MiXCR, giving one entry per CDR3 protein. The sample records about 59,000 distinct CDR3 sequences, 24% being singletons. The sample was PBMCs. Receptor source: a man aged 55-75 years with HTLV-1-associated myelopathy (HAM/TSP).

The sample holds many counts of this clonotype. The rearrangement joins TRBV5-1 to TRBJ2-3; tentative D call: TRBD2 (5 bases). This CDR3 has 14 amino acids. Germline V gene sequence: CDR1 SGHRS, CDR2 YFSETQ. Deletions cut 2 bases from V and 2 bases from J, with 9 bases between. The CDR3 is CASSFGDYTDTQYF. As DNA, the CDR3 is TGCGCCAGCAGCTTTGGTGACTACACAGATACGCAGTATTTT. The full variable domain, its missing parts supplied by reference TRBV5-1 and TRBJ2-3, is KAGVTQTPRYLIKTRGQQVTLSCSPISGHRSVSWYQQTPGQGLQFLFEYFSETQRNKGNFPGRFSGRQFSNSRSEMNVSTLELGDSALYLCASSFGDYTDTQYFGPGTRLTVL.

This clonotype was counted at least ten times. The V and J genes are TRBV6-5 and TRBJ1-6; 9 bases map to TRBD1. The CDR3 spans 16 residues. Trimming at V came to 6 bases and at J to 7 bases, leaving 10 bases not matched to a gene. Germline CDR1 MNHEY, CDR2 SVGAGI. CDR3 protein: CASSGRQGEKNSPLHF. The CDR3 bases are TGTGCCAGCAGCGGAAGACAGGGGGAAAAGAATTCACCCCTCCACTTT.

V usage is TRBV19 and J usage is TRBJ1-5; no clear D. V shed 3 bases and J shed 9 bases, with 12 bases lying between them. There are 13 residues in the CDR3. CDR1 is LNHDA, CDR2 SQIVND, per germline (reference sequence). CDR3 sequence (DNA): TGTGCCAGTAGTATTGAGGAAACGGGGCCCCAGCATTTT. It is translated as CASSIEETGPQHF. Full variable domain (remainder filled in from reference TRBV19 and TRBJ1-5): DGGITQSPKYLFRKEGQNVTLSCEQNLNHDAMYWYRQDPGQGLRLIYYSQIVNDFQKGDIAEGYSVSREKKESFPLTVTSAQKNPTAFYLCASSIEETGPQHFGDGTRLSIL.

Within the sample, this clonotype is large (0.1 to 1%). The chain carries TRBV20-1 and TRBJ2-1, with 12 bases lining up with TRBD2. Trimming cost V 5 bases and J 0 bases; bases outside gene matches: 8. There are 17 residues in the CDR3. CDR1 is DFQATT and CDR2 is SNEGSKA in the germline V gene (reference sequence). This chain's CDR3 is CSASPLTSGSSYNEQFF. DNA for the CDR3: TGCAGTGCTTCACCACTGACTAGCGGGAGCTCCTACAATGAGCAGTTCTTC.

This clonotype has a count of ten or more. V is TRBV29-1 and J is TRBJ1-2; D perhaps matches TRBD1 (5 bases). The CDR3 consists of 11 residues. Looked up from germline, CDR1 is SQVTM and CDR2 is ANQGSEA. Deletions cut 4 bases from V and 4 bases from J, with 7 bases between. CDR3: CSVGGAYGYTF. CDR3 bases: TGCAGCGTTGGAGGGGCCTATGGCTACACCTTC.

The table lists this clonotype with many counts. The chain couples TRBV7-9 to TRBJ1-2; D uncertain. The germline CDR1 and CDR2 sequences are SEHNR and FQNEAQ (reference sequence). V dropped 1 base and J dropped 5 bases, with 5 bases sitting between them. The CDR3 is 12 residues long. CDR3 sequence (DNA): TGTGCCAGCAGCTTAGGGATGTATGGCTACACCTTC. Translating gives CASSLGMYGYTF.

This clonotype was seen many times. The CDR3 DNA reads TGTGCCAGCAGTGACTCGGGGAGCGTTAATGAAAAACTGTTTTTT. It yields the protein CASSDSGSVNEKLFF. The chain recombines TRBV6-4 with TRBJ1-4; D ambiguous. Trimming took 0 bases from V and 4 from J, leaving 9 bases between them. The CDR3 runs 15 residues. CDR1 is MRHNA, CDR2 SNTAGT, per germline.

The sample holds many counts of this clonotype. The chain is built from TRBV27 and TRBJ2-3, with D unclear. Germline values: CDR1 MNHEY, CDR2 SMNVEV (reference sequence). The CDR3 covers 11 residues. V was cut by 3 bases and J by 6 bases, with 4 bases left in between. The CDR3 coding sequence is TGTGCCAGCAGTTTTTCTGATACGCAGTATTTT. Encoded protein: CASSFSDTQYF.

With respect to this clonotype: A much larger clone differs from this one at a single base, so this may be a read error. V gene TRBV4-2 combines with J gene TRBJ2-7; 7 bases match TRBD2. V shed 1 base, J shed 0 bases, and the junction held 3 bases outside the gene matches. The germline CDR1 and CDR2 sequences are LGHNA and YNFKEQ. This CDR3 region has 15 residues. The CDR3 region is CASSQVLADSYEQYF. The CDR3 region has the DNA TGTGCCAGCAGCCAAGTGCTAGCGGACTCCTACGAGCAGTACTTC.

The table lists this clonotype with many counts. The gene calls are TRBV5-1 and TRBJ2-1; D possibly matches TRBD1 or TRBD2 (5 bases each). Trimming cost V 0 bases and J 7 bases, with 14 bases left between them. The CDR3 sequence is 15 residues long. Germline lookup yields CDR1 SGHRS and CDR2 YFSETQ. The CDR3 DNA is TGCGCCAGCAGCTTGGGAGGGGTACGGGGAAATGAGCAGTTCTTC. Encoded protein: CASSLGGVRGNEQFF.

This clonotype was recorded many times. The J gene is TRBJ2-1, the V gene TRBV29-1; 10 bases are a match to TRBD2. V lost 0 bases to trimming and J lost 4 bases; unmatched junction nucleotides: 6. Looked up from germline, CDR1 is SQVTM and CDR2 is ANQGSEA. The CDR3 extends over 16 amino acids. The CDR3 DNA sequence: TGCAGCGTTGAAGACCCTAGAGCGGGAGGGTACAATGAGCAGTTCTTC. This gives the protein CSVEDPRAGGYNEQFF.

This clonotype appeared a single time. The rearrangement uses TRBV19 and TRBJ1-2, with D uncertain. The CDR3 loop spans 12 amino acids. Trimming cost V 5 bases and J 8 bases, with 12 bases left between them. Per the germline V gene, CDR1 is LNHDA and CDR2 is SQIVND (reference sequence). The CDR3 here is CASSPNFGGYTF. The CDR3 DNA sequence: TGTGCCAGTAGTCCCAACTTCGGGGGCTACACCTTC.

This clonotype was observed at least ten times. The chain joins TRBV4-1 to TRBJ1-1; no clear D. Germline V lookup: CDR1 MGHRA, CDR2 YSYEKL. This CDR3 has 16 residues. Trimming cost V 0 bases and J 4 bases, with 15 bases left between them. CDR3 bases: TGCGCCAGCAGCCAAGATAGGGATTGGGCTGGCACTGAAGCTTTCTTT. It encodes CASSQDRDWAGTEAFF.

Ten or more counts support this clonotype. The chain is built from TRBV4-2 and TRBJ2-1; possible D gene TRBD1, 5 bases. The germline V gene has CDR1 LGHNA and CDR2 YNFKEQ. This CDR3 spans 13 amino acids. With 3 bases removed from V and 7 bases from J, the gap between germline ends came to 10 bases. This CDR3 is CASSHARVNEQFF. CDR3 coding DNA: TGTGCCAGCAGCCACGCCAGGGTAAATGAGCAGTTCTTC.

This clonotype appeared many times. This chain links TRBV5-1 with TRBJ2-1; D remains unclear. V lost 0 bases and J 7 bases, leaving 8 bases between the germline ends. The CDR3 length is 13 residues. Germline assignment: CDR1 SGHRS and CDR2 YFSETQ. The DNA of the CDR3 is TGCGCCAGCAGCTTGGCAATCGGAAATGAGCAGTTCTTC. This sequence encodes CASSLAIGNEQFF.

This clonotype was detected ten times or more. The rearrangement links TRBV11-2 to TRBJ1-2; D is unclear. V was pared by 1 base and J by 4 bases, with 7 bases between. CDR1 is SGHAT, CDR2 FQNNGV, per germline. CDR3 length equals 13 residues. The CDR3 loop is CASSLAASYGYTF. The CDR3 nucleotides are TGTGCCAGCAGCTTAGCCGCGAGCTATGGCTACACCTTC.

Ten or more counts support this clonotype. The J gene is TRBJ2-7, the V gene TRBV5-1; TRBD2 matches at 7 bases. V trimming: 4 bases; J trimming: 0 bases; junction bases outside the gene matches: 7. Germline CDR1 reads SGHRS; CDR2 reads YFSETQ. This CDR3 has 15 residues. For the CDR3, the DNA is TGCGCCAGCAGCCCAGCGGGACTAACCTCCTACGAGCAGTACTTC. Translated, it gives CASSPAGLTSYEQYF.

V is TRBV5-1 and J is TRBJ2-1; 7 nucleotides align to TRBD1. This CDR3 has 14 residues. The germline V gene has CDR1 SGHRS and CDR2 YFSETQ. Germline trimming cut 3 bases from V and 2 bases from J; bases unmatched to any gene: 2. As DNA, the CDR3 is TGCGCCAGCAGCTATGGGACAGCCTACAATGAGCAGTTCTTC. Translation gives CASSYGTAYNEQFF.

This clonotype was recorded many times. The chain has TRBV6-2 or TRBV6-3 and TRBJ1-6, with no clear D. Germline V gives CDR1 MNHEY, CDR2 SVGEGT. The CDR3 loop spans 14 amino acids. Trimming left V 0 bases short and J 10 bases short, with 10 bases between. CDR3 region: CASSYSDFRSPLHF. DNA for the CDR3: TGTGCCAGCAGTTACTCCGACTTCAGGTCACCCCTCCACTTT.

This clonotype has ten or more counts. The V and J genes are TRBV12-3 or TRBV12-4 and TRBJ2-5; a possible D gene is TRBD2 (6 bases). Deletions cut 5 bases from V and 1 base from J, with 14 bases between. This CDR3 has 15 amino acids. CDR3 DNA: TGTGCCAGCAGTATTGAAGCGGGCAGCCAAGAGACCCAGTACTTC. Amino acid sequence: CASSIEAGSQETQYF.